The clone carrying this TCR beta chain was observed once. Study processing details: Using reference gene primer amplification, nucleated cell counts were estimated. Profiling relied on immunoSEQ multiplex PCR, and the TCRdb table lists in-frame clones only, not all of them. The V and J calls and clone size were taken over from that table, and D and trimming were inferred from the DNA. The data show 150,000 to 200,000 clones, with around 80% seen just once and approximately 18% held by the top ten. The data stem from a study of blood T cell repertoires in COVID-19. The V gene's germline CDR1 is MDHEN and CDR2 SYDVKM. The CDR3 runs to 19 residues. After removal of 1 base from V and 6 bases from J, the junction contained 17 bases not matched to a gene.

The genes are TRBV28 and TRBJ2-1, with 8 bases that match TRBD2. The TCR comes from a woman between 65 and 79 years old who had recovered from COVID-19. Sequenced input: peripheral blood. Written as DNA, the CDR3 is TGTGCCAGCAGTTTATCCCCGGGACTAGGCTCGCTGGGCCTCAATGAGCAGTTCTTC. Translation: CASSLSPGLGSLGLNEQFF.